One TCR beta chain is described in this entry. This entry comes from a study of blood T cell repertoires in COVID-19. In germline, CDR1 is SGDLS, CDR2 YYNGEE. Deletions cut 6 bases from V and 0 bases from J, with 9 bases between. The CDR3 extends over 14 amino acids. The repertoire was sequenced with immunoSEQ multiplex PCR; TCRdb's copy has only in-frame clones and lacks some. The sample yields over 55,000 clones, 85% seen once. The sample comprised peripheral blood. The sequence was obtained from a man aged 50-59 years with acute or convalescent COVID-19. V is TRBV9 and J is TRBJ2-2; D remains unclear. The CDR3 sequence is CASNPLPNTGELFF. For the CDR3, the DNA is TGTGCCAGCAATCCTCTCCCGAACACCGGGGAGCTGTTTTTT. The full variable domain, its missing parts supplied by reference TRBV9 and TRBJ2-2, is DSGVTQTPKHLITATGQRVTLRCSPRSGDLSVYWYQQSLDQGLQFLIQYYNGEERAKGNILERFSAQQFPDLHSELNLSSLELGDSALYFCASNPLPNTGELFFGEGSRLTVL.